Listed here is a single T cell receptor (beta chain). This sample was included in a study of blood T cell repertoires in COVID-19. Only in-frame clones appear in the TCRdb table, and some are missing; sequencing was by immunoSEQ multiplex PCR. The sample has around 250,000 clones, 86% seen once. The TCR comes from a young man who had recovered from COVID-19. Material: peripheral blood.

CDR3 sequence reads: CASSYPHRAGYTDTQYF. CDR3 coding DNA: TGTGCCAGCAGTTACCCCCACAGGGCCGGGTACACAGATACGCAGTATTTT. V and J are TRBV6-2 or TRBV6-3 and TRBJ2-3; D is perhaps TRBD1 (6 bases). Trimming stripped 2 bases from V and 2 bases from J, with 17 bases between. Germline loops: CDR1 MNHEY, CDR2 SVGEGT. There are 17 residues in the CDR3.